This T cell receptor beta chain was found in a study of beta chain features in type 1 diabetes. The CDR3 loop spans 13 amino acids. Trimming at V came to 4 bases and at J to 2 bases, leaving 3 bases not matched to a gene. Per germline, CDR1 SGHRS and CDR2 YFSETQ. Isolated RNA was reverse transcribed in full, so expressed TCRB transcripts were sequenced. The assay was immunoSEQ multiplex PCR, and TCRdb's table has in-frame clones only and misses some. The sample has under 250,000 clones, roughly 14% seen once. Input material: naive CD4+ T cells from blood. This receptor was taken from a woman in her forties in good health. The chain is built from TRBV5-1 and TRBJ2-7; TRBD2 aligns across 7 bases. The CDR3 here is CASSREGPYEQYF. As DNA, the CDR3 is TGCGCCAGCAGCAGGGAGGGGCCCTACGAGCAGTACTTC.